This TCR beta chain stems from a study of cytomegalovirus exposure and HLA in healthy donors. Study information: Across around 400 genotyped donors, 65% to 90% landed in the Caucasian-associated ancestry cluster.

Healthy bone marrow donors made up the donors. Remarks on this clone: The antigen is not known.

PCR amplification relied on 60 Vbeta primers (plus 13 Jbeta primers). Sequencing used immunoSEQ multiplex PCR; TCRdb keeps in-frame clones, though not all of them. The sample consists of approximately 100,000 clones, about four fifths of them appearing once. Study observations and caveats: It was confirmed in vitro that a few of the CMV-associated chains were specific for CMV antigens. Later on, an analysis showed TCR association rates differing by HLA locus, with DRB1 the most and HLA-C the fewest.

In germline, CDR1 is SGHTA, CDR2 FQGNSA. Trimming stripped 4 bases from V and 3 bases from J, with 12 bases between. This CDR3 has 14 amino acids. The clonotype was recovered from a woman in her thirties or forties in good health and CMV-seronegative. The specimen sequenced was PBMCs. The chain links TRBV7-2 to TRBJ2-5; no reliable D call. In DNA, the CDR3 is TGTGCCAGCAGCTCCTACGGCGCGGAAGAGACCCAGTACTTC. This encodes CASSSYGAEETQYF.